Each of the 10 T cell receptor beta chains below was sequenced from the same sample in a study of T cells in localized non-small cell lung cancer. Assay: immunoSEQ multiplex PCR; the TCRdb copy retains only in-frame clones and omits some. The sample has roughly 26,000 clones; around nine tenths are singletons. Sequenced here: peripheral blood, sampled before any cancer treatment. These receptors all come from a female donor aged 60 or older with stage II squamous cell lung carcinoma.

CDR3 residues: CASSAQGLEEQYF. The CDR3 region has the DNA TGTGCCAGCAGTGCACAGGGATTGGAGGAGCAGTACTTC. The rearrangement uses TRBV6-1 and TRBJ2-7; possibly TRBD1 for D (6 bases). Germline V CDR1 and CDR2: MNHNS, SASEGT. The V end was cut by 4 bases, the J end by 7 bases, with 14 bases between. CDR3 length equals 13 residues.

This chain links TRBV11-3 with TRBJ2-2, with D hard to call. Trimming removed 2 bases at V and 4 bases at J, with 8 bases between. CDR3 length: 14 residues. Germline CDR1 and CDR2: SGHNT and YENEEA. The CDR3 sequence: CASSLSQITGELFF. The CDR3 DNA is TGTGCCAGCAGCTTATCGCAGATCACCGGGGAGCTGTTTTTT.

J is TRBJ2-5 and V is TRBV19, with D possibly matching TRBD1 (6 bases). The DNA end lines up better with TRBJ2-7; the J call may be wrong. The CDR3 length is 11 residues. Germline values: CDR1 LNHDA, CDR2 SQIVND (reference sequence). CDR3 amino acids: CASRQDYEQYF. In nucleotides, the CDR3 is TGTGCCAGTCGACAGGACTACGAGCAGTACTTC.

The chain employs TRBV11-3 and TRBJ1-5, with D tentatively TRBD1 (6 bases). This CDR3 is built from 15 residues. V was pared by 5 bases and J by 3 bases, with 14 bases between. CDR1 and CDR2 from the germline V gene are SGHNT and YENEEA. In DNA, the CDR3 is TGTGCCAGCAGCCCCGGACAGCGACTCAATCAGCCCCAGCATTTT. Amino acids: CASSPGQRLNQPQHF.

The rearrangement links TRBV6-1 to TRBJ2-7; D gene uncertain. Between the trimmed V and J ends, which lost 8 bases and 3 bases, there was a span of 14 bases. The length of the CDR3 is 13 residues. Germline V gene lookup returns CDR1 MNHNS and CDR2 SASEGT. CDR3 bases: TGTGCCAGCGAGTCTCATTCTGACTACGAGCAGTACTTC. It yields the protein CASESHSDYEQYF.

Concerning this clone: At one end the junction does not follow the germline gene, possibly because of a read error. This sequence joins TRBV5-1 and TRBJ2-4, with 8 bases aligning to TRBD1. The CDR3 loop spans 14 amino acids. Germline values: CDR1 SGHRS, CDR2 YFSETQ. This chain's CDR3 is CASSLDGQGLRGDF. The CDR3, as DNA: TGCGCCAGCAGCTTGGATGGACAGGGCTTACGTGGGGACTTC.

This chain connects TRBV5-6 to TRBJ1-2; 8 nucleotides agree with TRBD1. Germline V CDR1 and CDR2: SGHDT, YYEEEE. V lost 3 bases, J lost 4 bases, and 8 bases stayed unmatched. CDR3 length equals 15 residues. CDR3 in amino acids: CASSSDRGGGYGYTF. CDR3 DNA: TGTGCCAGCAGCTCCGACAGGGGAGGAGGCTATGGCTACACCTTC.

This clone was picked up one time. The chain joins TRBV28 to TRBJ1-1; TRBD1 matches 9 bases. From germline, CDR1 is MDHEN and CDR2 SYDVKM. Trimming cost V 6 bases and J 0 bases; bases outside gene matches: 8. The CDR3 spans 16 residues. CDR3 sequence (DNA): TGTGCCAGCAGCCAAACCGGGACAGGGTTGAACACTGAAGCTTTCTTT. Its protein product is CASSQTGTGLNTEAFF. Filled out from reference TRBV28 and TRBJ1-1, the complete variable domain reads DVKVTQSSRYLVKRTGEKVFLECVQDMDHENMFWYRQDPGLGLRLIYFSYDVKMKEKGDIPEGYSVSREKKERFSLILESASTNQTSMYLCASSQTGTGLNTEAFFGQGTRLTVV.

The chain carries TRBV27 and TRBJ2-5; D uncertain. Trimming took 5 bases from V and 5 from J, leaving 9 bases between them. CDR3 size: 12 residues. CDR1 and CDR2 from the germline V gene are MNHEY and SMNVEV (reference sequence). In DNA form, the CDR3 reads TGTGCCAGCAGTATAATTGGGGAGACCCAGTACTTC. Amino acid sequence: CASSIIGETQYF.

The rearrangement uses TRBV5-6 and TRBJ2-7; D unclear. CDR3 length: 11 residues. V shed 0 bases and J shed 7 bases, with 5 bases lying between them. Germline assignment: CDR1 SGHDT and CDR2 YYEEEE. For the CDR3, the DNA is TGTGCCAGCAGCTTGGTGGCGGAGCAGTACTTC. It yields the protein CASSLVAEQYF.